The text below deals with one TCR beta chain. This specimen belongs to a study of identical twins. The V and J ends lost 5 bases and 7 bases, in that order; junction bases with no gene match: 5. CDR3 length: 14 residues. TCRdb recomputed calls from the 5' RACE reads with MiXCR, one row per CDR3 protein. Of about 700,000 distinct CDR3 sequences listed, 8.6% are singletons. In addition, the sample was reused for a study of yellow fever vaccine responses in identical twins.

This clonotype was sampled from a young woman in good health. V gene TRBV12-3 or TRBV12-4 combines with J gene TRBJ1-5, with 10 bases that match TRBD1. The specimen was PBMCs. In nucleotides, the CDR3 is TGTGCCAGCAGTATGACAGGGGGCGGGCAGCCCCAGCATTTT. It is translated as CASSMTGGGQPQHF.